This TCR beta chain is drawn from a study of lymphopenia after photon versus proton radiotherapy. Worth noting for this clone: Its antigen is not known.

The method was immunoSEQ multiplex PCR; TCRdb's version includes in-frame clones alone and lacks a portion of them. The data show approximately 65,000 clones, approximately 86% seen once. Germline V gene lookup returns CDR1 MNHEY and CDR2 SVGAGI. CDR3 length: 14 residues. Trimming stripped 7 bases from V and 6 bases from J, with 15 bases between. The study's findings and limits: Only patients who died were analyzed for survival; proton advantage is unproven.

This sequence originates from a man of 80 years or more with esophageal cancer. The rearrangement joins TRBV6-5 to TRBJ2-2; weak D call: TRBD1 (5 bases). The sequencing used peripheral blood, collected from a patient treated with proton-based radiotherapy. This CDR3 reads CASISTVGPGELFF. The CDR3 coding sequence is TGTGCCAGCATTTCGACCGTGGGGCCCGGGGAGCTGTTTTTT.